These 29 T cell receptor beta chains came from one sample sequenced in a study of neoadjuvant anti-PD-1 for oral cavity cancer. Produced via immunoSEQ multiplex PCR; TCRdb's table is partial and in-frame only. Of 10,000 to 15,000 clones in the sample, around 60% were seen once. Sequencing was performed on tumor tissue, taken before nivolumab (anti-PD-1) treatment. The receptors stem from a person between 40 and 79 years old with oral cavity squamous cell carcinoma.

V and J are TRBV4-1 and TRBJ1-1, with no clear D. V lost 0 bases, J lost 0 bases, and 11 bases lay in between. CDR1 MGHRA and CDR2 YSYEKL come from the germline V gene. The CDR3 totals 16 residues. For the CDR3, the DNA is TGCGCCAGCAGCCAAGAGATGGGGATTATGAACACTGAAGCTTTCTTT. This gives the protein CASSQEMGIMNTEAFF.

The chain uses TRBV19 and TRBJ2-5; 9 bases fit TRBD2. The assigned J gene may be wrong: the sequence end matches TRBJ2-7 better. The CDR3 runs 14 residues. Germline CDR1 LNHDA, CDR2 SQIVND (reference sequence). CDR3 nucleotides: TGTGCCAGTAGTATCGTTAGCGGGAGAGCCGAGCAGTACTTC. This codes for CASSIVSGRAEQYF.

The chain employs TRBV11-2 and TRBJ2-7; 12 bases align to TRBD2. The germline gives CDR1 SGHAT, CDR2 FQNNGV. The J segment lost 0 bases and the V segment lost 3 bases, leaving 3 bases of the junction unmatched. This CDR3 spans 16 amino acids. CDR3 protein: CASSFSLAGGSYEQYF. CDR3 sequence (DNA): TGTGCCAGCAGCTTTTCACTAGCGGGGGGCTCCTACGAGCAGTACTTC.

The V and J genes are TRBV7-9 and TRBJ2-7; D not certain. V dropped 1 base and J dropped 7 bases, with 5 bases sitting between them. Germline V gene lookup returns CDR1 SEHNR and CDR2 FQNEAQ (reference sequence). This CDR3 spans 11 amino acids. The CDR3 spells CASSLVEEQYF. The CDR3 DNA reads as TGTGCCAGCAGCTTAGTTGAAGAGCAGTACTTC.

This clone was observed a handful of times. The gene calls are TRBV6-1 and TRBJ1-5; D possibly corresponds to TRBD1 (5 bases). Germline CDR1 MNHNS, CDR2 SASEGT. The CDR3 consists of 13 residues. Trimming pared 4 bases from V and 4 bases from J, leaving 8 bases between. CDR3 amino acids: CASSGEGNQPQHF. DNA of the CDR3: TGTGCCAGCAGTGGGGAGGGGAATCAGCCCCAGCATTTT.

This chain links TRBV28 with TRBJ2-1; TRBD2 agrees at 13 bases. Trimming removed 6 bases from V and 4 bases from J; junction bases left unmatched: 6. This CDR3 is 16 amino acids long. CDR1 and CDR2 (germline): MDHEN, SYDVKM. The CDR3: CASSLRLAGGYNEQFF. In nucleotides, the CDR3 is TGTGCCAGCAGCCTCAGACTAGCGGGAGGATACAATGAGCAGTTCTTC. Together with reference TRBV28 and TRBJ2-1, the CDR3 gives the full variable domain: DVKVTQSSRYLVKRTGEKVFLECVQDMDHENMFWYRQDPGLGLRLIYFSYDVKMKEKGDIPEGYSVSREKKERFSLILESASTNQTSMYLCASSLRLAGGYNEQFFGPGTRLTVL.

This chain connects TRBV30 to TRBJ2-2; 10 bases are a match to TRBD2. V lost 1 base, J lost 0 bases, and 20 bases stayed unmatched. This CDR3 has 22 amino acids. Germline V gene sequence: CDR1 GTSNPN, CDR2 SVGIG (reference sequence). Here the CDR3 reads CAWSDPRWTSGTALANTGELFF. Written as DNA, the CDR3 is TGTGCCTGGAGTGACCCCCGATGGACTAGCGGAACCGCCCTCGCGAACACCGGGGAGCTGTTTTTT. The full variable domain, completed using reference TRBV30 and TRBJ2-2, is SQTIHQWPATLVQPVGSPLSLECTVEGTSNPNLYWYRQAAGRGLQLLFYSVGIGQISSEVPQNLSASRPQDRQFILSSKKLLLSDSGFYLCAWSDPRWTSGTALANTGELFFGEGSRLTVL.

This clone has just a few counts. The chain couples TRBV7-9 to TRBJ2-7; D is uncertain. V was cut by 3 bases and J by 3 bases, with 3 bases left in between. The CDR3 is 11 residues long. Germline V gives CDR1 SEHNR, CDR2 FQNEAQ (reference sequence). The CDR3 is CASSFNYEQYF. The CDR3, as DNA: TGTGCCAGCAGCTTTAACTACGAGCAGTACTTC.

Concerning this clone itself: Within the sample, other DNA sequences also encode this same CDR3. The CDR3 DNA reads TGTGCCAGCAGCTTTTCCAGGGGGCTAGCGGGCGGGGGTGAGCAGTTCTTC. Translation gives CASSFSRGLAGGGEQFF. The rearrangement uses TRBV5-4 and TRBJ2-1; either TRBD1 or TRBD2 may fit D (8 bases each). CDR3 length: 17 amino acids. Germline values: CDR1 SGHNT, CDR2 YYREEE (reference sequence). The V gene lost 2 bases and the J gene lost 9 bases, with 24 bases spanning the gap. The variable domain in full, with the rest retrieved from reference TRBV5-4 and TRBJ2-1, is ETGVTQSPTHLIKTRGQQVTLRCSSQSGHNTVSWYQQALGQGPQFIFQYYREEENGRGNFPPRFSGLQFPNYSSELNVNALELDDSALYLCASSFSRGLAGGGEQFFGPGTRLTVL.

The chain joins TRBV28 to TRBJ2-7, with D possibly being TRBD1 (5 bases). Germline CDR1 reads MDHEN; CDR2 reads SYDVKM. The length of the CDR3 is 13 residues. Deletions cut 5 bases from V and 5 bases from J, with 13 bases between. CDR3: CASSLQGRNEQYF. The CDR3 DNA is TGTGCCAGCAGTCTTCAGGGTCGCAACGAGCAGTACTTC. Filled out from reference TRBV28 and TRBJ2-7, the complete variable domain reads DVKVTQSSRYLVKRTGEKVFLECVQDMDHENMFWYRQDPGLGLRLIYFSYDVKMKEKGDIPEGYSVSREKKERFSLILESASTNQTSMYLCASSLQGRNEQYFGPGTRLTVT.

This clone is labeled as medium-sized. The chain carries TRBV19 and TRBJ1-1, with D hard to call. CDR3 length: 13 amino acids. Germline V CDR1 and CDR2: LNHDA, SQIVND (reference sequence). The germline V and J ends were trimmed by 6 bases and 4 bases, with 12 bases remaining between them. This chain's CDR3 is CASRPFEGTEAFF. The CDR3 DNA follows: TGTGCCAGTAGACCCTTTGAGGGCACTGAAGCTTTCTTT. Full variable domain (outside the CDR3, taken from reference TRBV19 and TRBJ1-1): DGGITQSPKYLFRKEGQNVTLSCEQNLNHDAMYWYRQDPGQGLRLIYYSQIVNDFQKGDIAEGYSVSREKKESFPLTVTSAQKNPTAFYLCASRPFEGTEAFFGQGTRLTVV.

The chain recombines TRBV28 with TRBJ2-1; 14 bases are shared with TRBD2. The V and J ends lost 2 bases and 8 bases, in that order; junction bases with no gene match: 17. The CDR3 is made up of 20 amino acids. The germline V gene encodes CDR1 MDHEN and CDR2 SYDVKM. This chain's CDR3 is CASSLVRQGPGTSGSDEQFF. The DNA of the CDR3 is TGTGCCAGCAGTTTAGTTAGACAGGGCCCGGGGACTAGCGGGAGTGATGAGCAGTTCTTC.

In its sample, this clone ranks as medium-sized (0.01 to 0.1%). The chain is built from TRBV7-2 and TRBJ2-1; the D is unclear. CDR3 length: 14 amino acids. The germline V gene has CDR1 SGHTA and CDR2 FQGNSA. Trimming took off 1 base at V and 8 bases at J, with 12 bases between the two ends. This CDR3 is CASSLDGPLDEQFF. The CDR3 coding sequence is TGTGCCAGCAGCTTAGATGGACCGTTGGATGAGCAGTTCTTC.

This sequence joins TRBV2 and TRBJ1-2; TRBD1 aligns across 8 bases. The CDR3 is 14 amino acids. CDR1 and CDR2 (germline): SNHLY, FYNNEI. V was pared by 7 bases and J by 8 bases, with 12 bases of the junction left unmatched. In DNA form, the CDR3 reads TGTGCCAGCAAGGGAACAGGGGGATTCGGAGGCTACACCTTC. Protein sequence: CASKGTGGFGGYTF.

The chain links TRBV6-5 to TRBJ2-7; 7 positions agree with TRBD2. Germline values: CDR1 MNHEY, CDR2 SVGAGI. The ends lost 0 bases at V and 1 base at J; junction bases unmatched: 3. The CDR3 runs 15 residues. CDR3 nucleotide sequence: TGTGCCAGCAGTTACTCAGTGCGGGAGTCCTACGAGCAGTACTTC. It yields the protein CASSYSVRESYEQYF.

This clone is termed medium-sized. The rearrangement joins TRBV11-2 to TRBJ2-5, with TRBD2 identical over 8 bases. The germline V gene encodes CDR1 SGHAT and CDR2 FQNNGV. The length of the CDR3 is 15 residues. Unmatched junction bases numbered 9, after V lost 5 bases and J lost 4 bases. The CDR3 DNA is TGTGCCAGCAGCACCCTGGAACGGGGGGGAGAGACCCAGTACTTC. Amino acids: CASSTLERGGETQYF.

The rearrangement uses TRBV10-3 and TRBJ2-7; 7 positions match TRBD1. This CDR3 has 12 residues. After removal of 8 bases from V and 4 bases from J, the junction contained 5 bases not matched to a gene. Germline values: CDR1 ENHRY, CDR2 SYGVKD. DNA for the CDR3: TGTGCCATCGGACAACAGGGGTACGAGCAGTACTTC. Its translation is CAIGQQGYEQYF.

By proportion, this clone is medium-sized. The rearrangement uses TRBV19 and TRBJ2-4, with no clear D. There are 9 residues in the CDR3. Germline loops: CDR1 LNHDA, CDR2 SQIVND (reference sequence). DNA for the CDR3: TGTGCTGGAGAAAACATTCAGTACTTC. Encoded protein: CAGENIQYF.

V and J are TRBV7-3 and TRBJ2-7, with D unclear. V lost 2 bases to trimming and J lost 1 base, with 6 bases between them. Germline V CDR1 and CDR2: SGHTA, FQGTGA. The CDR3 spans 13 residues. The CDR3 is CASSLWGSYEQYF. For the CDR3, the DNA is TGTGCCAGCAGCTTATGGGGTTCCTACGAGCAGTACTTC.

V is TRBV30 and J is TRBJ2-7; 14 bases are shared with TRBD2. Germline values: CDR1 GTSNPN, CDR2 SVGIG (reference sequence). V was pared by 8 bases and J by 6 bases, with 6 bases of the junction left unmatched. The CDR3 spans 13 residues. The CDR3: CAGMGLAGVEQYF. CDR3 DNA: TGTGCCGGGATGGGACTAGCGGGAGTCGAGCAGTACTTC. Filled out from reference TRBV30 and TRBJ2-7, the complete variable domain reads SQTIHQWPATLVQPVGSPLSLECTVEGTSNPNLYWYRQAAGRGLQLLFYSVGIGQISSEVPQNLSASRPQDRQFILSSKKLLLSDSGFYLCAGMGLAGVEQYFGPGTRLTVT.

The V and J genes are TRBV11-2 and TRBJ1-2; tentatively, D is TRBD1 (5 bases). This CDR3 is 14 amino acids long. V was pared by 5 bases and J by 0 bases, with 10 bases between. CDR1 is SGHAT, CDR2 FQNNGV, per germline. CDR3 sequence reads: CASSAGPSNYGYTF. The CDR3 coding sequence is TGTGCCAGCAGCGCGGGACCCTCTAACTATGGCTACACCTTC.

The chain carries TRBV6-5 and TRBJ2-7; maybe TRBD2 (6 bases). Trimming removed 5 bases at V and 6 bases at J, with 11 bases between. Germline assignment: CDR1 MNHEY and CDR2 SVGAGI. CDR3 length: 12 residues. The CDR3 spells CASSVGSPEQYF. CDR3 in DNA: TGTGCCAGCAGTGTCGGGAGTCCCGAGCAGTACTTC.

The rearrangement uses TRBV6-1 and TRBJ1-4; D is undetermined. Germline CDR1 and CDR2: MNHNS and SASEGT. Trimming took off 5 bases at V and 8 bases at J, with 15 bases between the two ends. The CDR3 runs to 14 residues. CDR3 nucleotides: TGTGCCAGCAGTCAACGAACTGGTGAGGAAAAACTGTTTTTT. Translation: CASSQRTGEEKLFF.

The V gene is TRBV29-1, the J gene TRBJ2-4; D is unresolved. This CDR3 is built from 15 residues. The V end was cut by 4 bases, the J end by 1 base, with 14 bases between. Germline V gives CDR1 SQVTM, CDR2 ANQGSEA. CDR3 sequence: CSVARGEGAKNIQYF. CDR3 nucleotide sequence: TGCAGCGTTGCCCGCGGAGAAGGGGCCAAAAACATTCAGTACTTC.

The chain recombines TRBV5-8 with TRBJ2-5; D ambiguous. The germline V gene has CDR1 SGHTS and CDR2 YDEGEE. The CDR3 is 12 amino acids. V was pared by 4 bases and J by 4 bases, with 8 bases between. CDR3 nucleotides: TGTGCCAGCAGCGTTGGTGTAGAGACCCAGTACTTC. Translation: CASSVGVETQYF. Using reference TRBV5-8 and TRBJ2-5 for the parts outside the CDR3, the full variable domain is EAGVTQSPTHLIKTRGQQATLRCSPISGHTSVYWYQQALGLGLQFLLWYDEGEERNRGNFPPRFSGRQFPNYSSELNVNALELEDSALYLCASSVGVETQYFGPGTRLLVL.

This clone was counted between two and nine times. The chain carries TRBV5-1 and TRBJ2-5; D is possibly TRBD1 (5 bases). The V end was cut by 3 bases, the J end by 5 bases, with 17 bases between. Germline V lookup: CDR1 SGHRS, CDR2 YFSETQ. CDR3 size: 15 residues. The CDR3 bases are TGCGCCAGCAGCTCGGCCCCGGAAAAGGGGGAGACCCAGTACTTC. Translation: CASSSAPEKGETQYF. The whole variable domain, remainder taken from reference TRBV5-1 and TRBJ2-5, is KAGVTQTPRYLIKTRGQQVTLSCSPISGHRSVSWYQQTPGQGLQFLFEYFSETQRNKGNFPGRFSGRQFSNSRSEMNVSTLELGDSALYLCASSSAPEKGETQYFGPGTRLLVL.

The V call is TRBV5-4, the J call TRBJ2-1; D is possibly TRBD2 (6 bases). This CDR3 is 15 amino acids long. V dropped 0 bases and J dropped 2 bases, with 9 bases sitting between them. Germline V gene lookup returns CDR1 SGHNT and CDR2 YYREEE (reference sequence). CDR3 protein: CASSLEGGPYNEQFF. CDR3 nucleotides: TGTGCCAGCAGCTTGGAGGGAGGCCCCTACAATGAGCAGTTCTTC.

The sample holds a few counts of this clone. This chain uses TRBV7-9 with TRBJ2-7; TRBD2 is a possible D gene (5 bases). The V gene lost 5 bases and the J gene lost 2 bases, with 13 bases spanning the gap. The V gene's germline CDR1 is SEHNR and CDR2 FQNEAQ (reference sequence). The CDR3 loop spans 14 amino acids. The CDR3 loop is CASSPKDWTYEQYF. The CDR3, as DNA: TGTGCCAGCAGCCCTAAGGACTGGACCTACGAGCAGTACTTC. The full variable domain, rest sourced from reference TRBV7-9 and TRBJ2-7, is DTGVSQNPRHKITKRGQNVTFRCDPISEHNRLYWYRQTLGQGPEFLTYFQNEAQLEKSRLLSDRFSAERPKGSFSTLEIQRTEQGDSAMYLCASSPKDWTYEQYFGPGTRLTVT.

This clone was counted a single time. The rearrangement links TRBV27 to TRBJ1-1; D remains ambiguous. V lost 2 bases, J lost 1 base, and 8 bases lay in between. This CDR3 comprises 14 residues. Per the germline V gene, CDR1 is MNHEY and CDR2 is SMNVEV (reference sequence). CDR3 in DNA: TGTGCCAGCAGTTTAGTGACGGGGAACACTGAAGCTTTCTTT. Amino acids: CASSLVTGNTEAFF.